This T cell receptor (beta chain) was profiled in a study of glioma-infiltrating T cells after dendritic cell vaccination. Whole-study context: The vaccine used monocyte-derived dendritic cells pulsed overnight with autologous tumor lysate. At biweekly intervals, patients got three intradermal dendritic cell vaccine injections.

The CDR3 consists of 15 residues. The trim removed 4 bases at V and 8 bases at J, leaving 8 bases unmatched. Germline CDR1 and CDR2: MGHRA and YSYEKL. Selection required adequate fresh-frozen tumor tissue plus more than two years' survival data. Profiling relied on immunoSEQ multiplex PCR, and the TCRdb table lists in-frame clones only, not all of them. This sample has approximately 22,000 clones, with about four fifths found just once. The specimen was blood, collected before dendritic cell vaccination. The origin of this receptor is a human donor with glioblastoma. The chain is built from TRBV4-1 and TRBJ2-2; 9 positions agree with TRBD1. The DNA of the CDR3 is TGCGCCAGCAGCCTCTTGACAGGGGGGAATGGGGAGCTGTTTTTT. Its protein product is CASSLLTGGNGELFF.